What follows describes a single T cell receptor beta chain. The read comes to an end 3 residues before the CDR3 does, leaving the germline J gene to fill in the end. The method was immunoSEQ multiplex PCR; TCRdb's version includes in-frame clones alone and lacks a portion of them. This sample contains roughly 20,000 clones. This record belongs to a study of T cells in women clearing cervical HPV infection. Study as a whole: Blood came at first lesion visit for cases, post-clearance for controls.

V lost 1 base and J lost 6, with 17 bases in between. Looked up from germline, CDR1 is SNHLY and CDR2 is FYNNEI. The CDR3 has 16 amino acids. This TCR derives from a woman between 18 and 70 years old with a cervical HPV16 infection that either progressed to CIN3+ or cleared (not recorded which). J is TRBJ2-3 and V is TRBV2; possibly TRBD1 for D (6 bases). The source material was blood buffy coat. The CDR3 reads CASSEVAGAGSDTQYF. Partial CDR3 DNA: TGTGCCAGCAGTGAAGTGGCAGGGGCAGGTAGTGATACG.